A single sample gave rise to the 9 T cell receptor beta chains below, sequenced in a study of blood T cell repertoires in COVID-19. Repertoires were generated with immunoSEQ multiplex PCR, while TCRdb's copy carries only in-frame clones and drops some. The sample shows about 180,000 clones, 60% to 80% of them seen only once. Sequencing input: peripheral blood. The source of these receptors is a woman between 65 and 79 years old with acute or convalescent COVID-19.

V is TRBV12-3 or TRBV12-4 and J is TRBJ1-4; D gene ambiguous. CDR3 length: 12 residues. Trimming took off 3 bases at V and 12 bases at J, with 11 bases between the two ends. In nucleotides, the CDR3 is TGTGCCAGCAGTTTCGGGAAGGTAGAACTGTTTTTT. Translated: CASSFGKVELFF.

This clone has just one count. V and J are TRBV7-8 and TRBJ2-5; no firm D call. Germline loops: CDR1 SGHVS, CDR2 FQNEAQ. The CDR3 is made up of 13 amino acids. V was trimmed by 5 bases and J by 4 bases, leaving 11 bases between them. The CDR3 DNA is TGTGCCAGCAGCCGACCTCCACTAGAGACCCAGTACTTC. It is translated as CASSRPPLETQYF.

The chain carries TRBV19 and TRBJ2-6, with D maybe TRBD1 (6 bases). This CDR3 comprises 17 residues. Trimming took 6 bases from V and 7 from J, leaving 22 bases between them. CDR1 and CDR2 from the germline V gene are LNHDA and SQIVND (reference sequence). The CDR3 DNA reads TGTGCCAGTAGGACAGGCTCACATATTCTGGGCGCCAACGTCCTGACTTTC. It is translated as CASRTGSHILGANVLTF.

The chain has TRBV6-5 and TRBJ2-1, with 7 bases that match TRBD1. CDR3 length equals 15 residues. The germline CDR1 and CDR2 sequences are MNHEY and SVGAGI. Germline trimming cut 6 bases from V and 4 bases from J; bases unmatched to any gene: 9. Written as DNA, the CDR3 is TGTGCCAGCAGGCATACAGGGGCGAGGTACAATGAGCAGTTCTTC. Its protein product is CASRHTGARYNEQFF.

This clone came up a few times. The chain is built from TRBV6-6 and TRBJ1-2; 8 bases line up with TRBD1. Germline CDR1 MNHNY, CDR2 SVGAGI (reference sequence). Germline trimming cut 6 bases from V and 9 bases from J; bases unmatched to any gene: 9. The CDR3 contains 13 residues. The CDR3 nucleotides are TGTGCCAGCAGCCAAGGACAGGGATTTAGCTACACCTTC. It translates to CASSQGQGFSYTF.

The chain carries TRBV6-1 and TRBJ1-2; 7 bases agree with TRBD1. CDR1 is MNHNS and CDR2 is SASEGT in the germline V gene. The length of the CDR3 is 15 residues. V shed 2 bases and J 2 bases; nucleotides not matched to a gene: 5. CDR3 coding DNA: TGTGCCAGCAGTGAACTAGGCAGGGGGAACTATGGCTACACCTTC. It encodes CASSELGRGNYGYTF.

The CDR3, as DNA: TGTGCCAGCAGCGTAACGGGACTAGCCAATGAGCAGTTCTTC. Protein sequence: CASSVTGLANEQFF. The chain has TRBV9 and TRBJ2-1; 9 bases are shared with TRBD2. This CDR3 comprises 14 residues. Germline CDR1 and CDR2: SGDLS and YYNGEE. The V segment lost 1 base and the J segment 6 bases; nucleotides outside the gene matches: 2.

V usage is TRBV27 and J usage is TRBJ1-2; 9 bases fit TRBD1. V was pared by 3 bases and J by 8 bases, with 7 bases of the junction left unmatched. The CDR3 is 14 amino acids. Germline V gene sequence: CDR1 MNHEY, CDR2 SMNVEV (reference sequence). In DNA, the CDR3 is TGTGCCAGCAGTTTGCGGGGACAGGGTTCGGGCTACACCTTC. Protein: CASSLRGQGSGYTF.

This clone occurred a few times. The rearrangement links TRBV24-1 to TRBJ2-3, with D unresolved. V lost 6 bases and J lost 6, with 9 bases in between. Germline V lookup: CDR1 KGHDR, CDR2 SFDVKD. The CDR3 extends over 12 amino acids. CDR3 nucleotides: TGTGCCACCAGTTCACTCCGGGATACGCAGTATTTT. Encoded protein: CATSSLRDTQYF.